The T cell receptor beta chain under discussion was sequenced for a study of shared clonotypes between healthy human individuals. This clone occurred once. For unsorted PBMC, roughly 270 ng DNA per replicate equaled roughly 31,000 T cell genomes. Profiling relied on immunoSEQ multiplex PCR, and the TCRdb table lists in-frame clones only, not all of them. The sample has more than 400,000 clones; roughly 80% are singletons. The CDR3 loop spans 15 amino acids. Germline trimming cut 7 bases from V and 5 bases from J; bases unmatched to any gene: 12. The germline V gene has CDR1 ENHRY and CDR2 SYGVKD. The sequenced sample consisted of PBMCs. The sequence was obtained from a woman between 40 and 55 years old in good health. Some clones in this sample may be carry-over from other donors' samples. The chain is built from TRBV10-3 and TRBJ2-3; 7 positions agree with TRBD1. CDR3 region: CAINPRDRNRDTQYF. CDR3 nucleotide sequence: TGTGCCATCAATCCCCGGGACAGAAATAGAGATACGCAGTATTTT.